This TCR beta chain was sequenced during a study of blood T cell repertoires in COVID-19. This CDR3 has 13 amino acids. V was clipped by 7 bases and J by 2 bases, with 11 bases between them. Per germline, CDR1 SNHLY and CDR2 FYNNEI. Generated by immunoSEQ multiplex PCR, the TCRdb table keeps only in-frame clones and is missing some. The data show about 400,000 clones, roughly 87% seen once. This clone occurred once. Material: PBMCs or T cells enriched from blood (not recorded which). This rearrangement joins TRBV2 to TRBJ2-5; a possible D gene is TRBD2 (5 bases). This clonotype was obtained from a middle-aged woman with acute COVID-19. The CDR3 coding sequence is TGTGCCAGCACCCGGGATAAACAAGAGACCCAGTACTTC. It translates to CASTRDKQETQYF.